The 19 T cell receptor beta chains below all came from one sample that was sequenced in a study of technical replicates of blood from a few donors. Repertoires were generated with immunoSEQ multiplex PCR, while TCRdb's copy carries only in-frame clones and drops some. In the table there are 80,000 to 100,000 clones, 95% of which are singletons. Sequencing input: T cells isolated from PBMCs. The source of these receptors is a human donor in good health.

V gene TRBV19 combines with J gene TRBJ1-5, with TRBD1 as a possible D gene (5 bases). The CDR3 has 15 residues. The ends were cut back, 1 base at V and 5 bases at J, with 12 bases in the middle. Germline CDR1 and CDR2: LNHDA and SQIVND (reference sequence). CDR3 amino acids: CASSIAAGIDQPQHF. The CDR3 DNA reads TGTGCCAGTAGTATAGCAGCAGGGATAGATCAGCCCCAGCATTTT.

This chain links TRBV2 with TRBJ2-7; D ambiguous. This CDR3 contains 13 residues. V was shortened by 2 bases and J by 10 bases, with 15 bases between the two germline ends. Per the germline V gene, CDR1 is SNHLY and CDR2 is FYNNEI. CDR3 region: CASSEPHVEYQYF. CDR3 DNA: TGTGCCAGCAGTGAACCCCACGTAGAGTACCAGTACTTC.

The count of this clone is one. The chain couples TRBV29-1 to TRBJ1-2; TRBD1 matches 7 bases. Germline CDR1 reads SQVTM; CDR2 reads ANQGSEA. CDR3 length: 13 amino acids. The junction had 3 bases not matched to a gene; V was cut back by 4 bases and J by 1 base. CDR3 DNA sequence: TGCAGCGTTGGTGACAGGGATAACTATGGCTACACCTTC. Amino acids: CSVGDRDNYGYTF.

The V gene is TRBV10-3, the J gene TRBJ2-5; D is ambiguous. The DNA end is more similar to TRBJ2-7, so the J call may be wrong. Germline V gene sequence: CDR1 ENHRY, CDR2 SYGVKD. The CDR3 has 13 residues. Here the CDR3 DNA reads TGTGCCACCAGGCGTTTTTCGTCGTACGAGCAGTACTTC. It is translated as CATRRFSSYEQYF.

The chain links TRBV6-5 to TRBJ2-6; a weak D match, TRBD1 (6 bases). The length of the CDR3 is 15 residues. Trimming left V 6 bases short and J 1 base short, with 10 bases between. Germline CDR1 is MNHEY and CDR2 is SVGAGI. As DNA, the CDR3 is TGTGCCAGCAGGAGAGGACAGTCTGGGGCCAACGTCCTGACTTTC. This gives the protein CASRRGQSGANVLTF.

The J gene is TRBJ2-1, the V gene TRBV6-1; D gene unclear. V lost 1 base and J 0 bases, leaving 7 bases between the germline ends. This CDR3 region has 15 residues. In germline, CDR1 is MNHNS, CDR2 SASEGT. The CDR3 bases are TGTGCCAGCAGTGAAGGAGTTAGCTCCTACAATGAGCAGTTCTTC. It encodes CASSEGVSSYNEQFF.

The chain uses TRBV5-1 and TRBJ2-5; tentative D call: TRBD1 (6 bases). Germline CDR1 reads SGHRS; CDR2 reads YFSETQ. Trimming took 2 bases from V and 1 from J, leaving 9 bases between them. This CDR3 contains 14 residues. CDR3 sequence: CASSLRTAQETQYF. The CDR3 region has the DNA TGCGCCAGCAGCTTAAGGACAGCCCAAGAGACCCAGTACTTC.

The chain couples TRBV7-9 to TRBJ2-3; D possibly corresponds to TRBD1 (6 bases). The V end lost 4 bases, the J end lost 1 base, and 15 bases lay between the germline ends. Germline loops: CDR1 SEHNR, CDR2 FQNEAQ (reference sequence). The CDR3 is 16 amino acids. Here the CDR3 reads CASSSGLRGGTDTQYF. CDR3 nucleotides: TGTGCCAGCAGCTCTGGCCTCAGGGGAGGCACAGATACGCAGTATTTT.

This chain connects TRBV27 to TRBJ2-3; no firm D call. Germline-derived CDR1 and CDR2 are MNHEY and SMNVEV (reference sequence). The CDR3 extends over 16 amino acids. Trimming took 1 base from V and 2 from J, leaving 13 bases between them. The CDR3 spells CASSLWFGSATDTQYF. The CDR3 nucleotides are TGTGCCAGCAGTTTATGGTTCGGCAGCGCCACAGATACGCAGTATTTT.

CDR3 nucleotide sequence: TGTGCCAGCAGCGACGCTAGGCCGAACACCGGGGAGCTGTTTTTT. Translating it yields CASSDARPNTGELFF. V and J are TRBV11-2 and TRBJ2-2, with D unresolved. Germline V gives CDR1 SGHAT, CDR2 FQNNGV. The CDR3 loop spans 15 amino acids. Trimming left V 5 bases short and J 0 bases short, with 10 bases between. Supplemented by reference TRBV11-2 and TRBJ2-2, the full variable domain reads EAGVAQSPRYKIIEKRQSVAFWCNPISGHATLYWYQQILGQGPKLLIQFQNNGVVDDSQLPKDRFSAERLKGVDSTLKIQPAKLEDSAVYLCASSDARPNTGELFFGEGSRLTVL.

The rearrangement joins TRBV28 to TRBJ2-7; 9 nucleotides line up with TRBD2. The ends lost 1 base at V and 5 bases at J; junction bases unmatched: 12. CDR1 is MDHEN and CDR2 is SYDVKM in the germline V gene. The CDR3 contains 17 residues. This CDR3 reads CASSLSGLAKNVNEQYF. CDR3 bases: TGTGCCAGCAGTTTATCGGGACTAGCTAAGAACGTCAACGAGCAGTACTTC.

This chain joins TRBV5-5 and TRBJ2-2; tentatively, D is TRBD2 (6 bases). CDR1 is SGHKS and CDR2 is YYEKEE in the germline V gene (reference sequence). The V end was cut by 2 bases, the J end by 3 bases, with 14 bases between. This CDR3 has 16 residues. In nucleotides, the CDR3 is TGTGCCAGCAGCTTTGGGCGGGAAGGCGACACCGGGGAGCTGTTTTTT. This translates into CASSFGREGDTGELFF.

CDR3 coding DNA: TGTGCCAGCAGTGGACCAGCGGGGAACACAGATACGCAGTATTTT. Protein sequence: CASSGPAGNTDTQYF. V is TRBV6-1 and J is TRBJ2-3; 7 bases are shared with TRBD2. J was trimmed by 2 bases and V by 4 bases; bases with no gene match: 6. Germline CDR1 is MNHNS and CDR2 is SASEGT. This CDR3 spans 15 amino acids.

The chain links TRBV27 to TRBJ1-2, with TRBD1 matching 8 bases. Losses at the gene ends were 1 base for V and 6 bases for J; bases not matched to a gene: 4. The CDR3 length is 14 residues. Germline lookup yields CDR1 MNHEY and CDR2 SMNVEV (reference sequence). CDR3 DNA: TGTGCCAGCAGTTTATTGACAGGGGCGGATGGCTACACCTTC. As protein: CASSLLTGADGYTF.

The rearrangement uses TRBV4-1 and TRBJ2-3, with 8 bases identical to TRBD2. Germline trimming cut 2 bases from V and 1 base from J; bases unmatched to any gene: 8. The CDR3 spans 17 residues. Germline CDR1 reads MGHRA; CDR2 reads YSYEKL. CDR3 DNA sequence: TGCGCCAGCAGCCAACCCAGGGCTAGCGGGCGCACAGATACGCAGTATTTT. It codes for CASSQPRASGRTDTQYF.

The chain uses TRBV7-8 and TRBJ2-5; 13 bases match TRBD2. From germline, CDR1 is SGHVS and CDR2 FQNEAQ. V was clipped by 4 bases and J by 5 bases; unmatched bases: 7. This CDR3 region has 16 residues. DNA of the CDR3: TGTGCCAGCAGCTCACTAGCGGGAGGGATGGGGGAGACCCAGTACTTC. Its translation: CASSSLAGGMGETQYF.

J is TRBJ1-5 and V is TRBV6-1; no reliable D call. The CDR3 has 10 residues. V lost 5 bases and J lost 11, with 7 bases in between. CDR1 is MNHNS and CDR2 is SASEGT in the germline V gene. CDR3 sequence (DNA): TGTGCCAGCAGTCAACAGTCCCAGCATTTT. Its protein product is CASSQQSQHF.

The rearrangement links TRBV6-5 to TRBJ1-1; 7 bases are shared with TRBD1. The trim removed 6 bases at V and 0 bases at J, leaving 4 bases unmatched. CDR1 and CDR2 (germline): MNHEY, SVGAGI. The length of the CDR3 is 14 residues. CDR3 nucleotide sequence: TGTGCCAGCAGCCACAGGGGCATGAACACTGAAGCTTTCTTT. This codes for CASSHRGMNTEAFF.

The rearrangement uses TRBV6-5 and TRBJ2-5; 10 nucleotides agree with TRBD2. The CDR3 runs 14 residues. Trimming took 7 bases from V and 3 from J; bases not matched to a gene: 5. Germline assignment: CDR1 MNHEY and CDR2 SVGAGI. The CDR3, as DNA: TGTGCCAGCAAGTGGCTAGCGGGAGAAGAGACCCAGTACTTC. Its protein is CASKWLAGEETQYF.